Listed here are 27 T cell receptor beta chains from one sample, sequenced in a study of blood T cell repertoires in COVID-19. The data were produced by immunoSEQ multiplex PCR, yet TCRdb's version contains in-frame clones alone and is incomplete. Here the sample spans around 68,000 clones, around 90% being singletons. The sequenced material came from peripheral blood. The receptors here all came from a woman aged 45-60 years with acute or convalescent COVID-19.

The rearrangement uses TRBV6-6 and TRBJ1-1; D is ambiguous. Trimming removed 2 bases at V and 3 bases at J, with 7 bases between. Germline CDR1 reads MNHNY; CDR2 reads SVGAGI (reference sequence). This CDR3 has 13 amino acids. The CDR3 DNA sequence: TGTGCCAGCAGTTACCCCCGGGACACTGAAGCTTTCTTT. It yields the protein CASSYPRDTEAFF.

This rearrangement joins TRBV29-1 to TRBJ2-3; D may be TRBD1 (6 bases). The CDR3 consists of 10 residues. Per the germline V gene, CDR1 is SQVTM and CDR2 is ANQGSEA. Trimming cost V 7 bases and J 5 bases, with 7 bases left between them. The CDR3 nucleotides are TGCAGCGGGACAGTAGATACGCAGTATTTT. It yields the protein CSGTVDTQYF.

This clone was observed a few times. In nucleotides, the CDR3 is TGTGCCAGCAGTATAGCGGGAGGAAAGAGAACCGGGGAGCTGTTTTTT. Translation: CASSIAGGKRTGELFF. The chain joins TRBV27 to TRBJ2-2; 10 nucleotides agree with TRBD2. This CDR3 comprises 16 residues. Germline values: CDR1 MNHEY, CDR2 SMNVEV (reference sequence). V gave up 5 bases and J gave up 5 bases; unmatched junction bases: 8.

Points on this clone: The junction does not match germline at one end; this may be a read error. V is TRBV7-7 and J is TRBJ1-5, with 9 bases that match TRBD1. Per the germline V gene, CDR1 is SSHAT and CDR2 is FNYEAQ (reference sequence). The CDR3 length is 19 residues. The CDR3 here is CASSKTPGQGYGSNQPQHF. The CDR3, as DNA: TGTGCTAGCAGCAAAACGCCGGGACAGGGTTATGGGAGCAATCAGCCCCAGCATTTT.

In DNA form, the CDR3 reads TGTGCCAGCAGCCCCAGGGTCAGGGGCTCGGTGGAGACCCAGTACTTC. Translation gives CASSPRVRGSVETQYF. The chain carries TRBV7-9 and TRBJ2-5; maybe TRBD1 (6 bases). Germline CDR1 is SEHNR and CDR2 is FQNEAQ (reference sequence). The CDR3 runs to 16 residues. Trimming removed 5 bases at V and 5 bases at J, with 21 bases between.

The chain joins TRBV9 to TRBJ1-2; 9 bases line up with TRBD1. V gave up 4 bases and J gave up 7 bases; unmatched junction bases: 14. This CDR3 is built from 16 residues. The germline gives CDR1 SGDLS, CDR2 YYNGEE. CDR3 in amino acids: CASSPGTNRGQVGYTF. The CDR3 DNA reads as TGTGCCAGCAGCCCAGGGACGAACAGGGGGCAAGTTGGCTACACCTTC.

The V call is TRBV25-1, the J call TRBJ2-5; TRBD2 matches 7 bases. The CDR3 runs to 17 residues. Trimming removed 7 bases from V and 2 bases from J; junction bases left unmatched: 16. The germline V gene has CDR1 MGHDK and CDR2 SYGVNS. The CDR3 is CASTPNPRTRGQETQYF. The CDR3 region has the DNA TGTGCCAGCACCCCGAATCCTAGGACTAGAGGACAAGAGACCCAGTACTTC.

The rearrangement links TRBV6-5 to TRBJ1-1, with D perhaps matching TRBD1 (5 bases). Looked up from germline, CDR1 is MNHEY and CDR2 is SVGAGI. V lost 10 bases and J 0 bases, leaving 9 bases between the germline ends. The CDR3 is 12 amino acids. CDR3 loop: CATFRVNTEAFF. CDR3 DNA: TGTGCCACCTTCAGGGTGAACACTGAAGCTTTCTTT.

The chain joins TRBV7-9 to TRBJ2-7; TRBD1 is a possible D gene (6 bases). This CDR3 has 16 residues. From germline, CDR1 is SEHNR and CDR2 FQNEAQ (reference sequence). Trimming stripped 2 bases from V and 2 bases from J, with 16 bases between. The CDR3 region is CASSLSIWTAPYEQYF. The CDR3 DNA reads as TGTGCCAGCAGCTTAAGTATTTGGACAGCACCCTACGAGCAGTACTTC.

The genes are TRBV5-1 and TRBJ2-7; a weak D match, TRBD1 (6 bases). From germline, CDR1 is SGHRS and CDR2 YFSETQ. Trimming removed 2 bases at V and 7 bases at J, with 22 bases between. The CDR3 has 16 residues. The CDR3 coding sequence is TGCGCCAGCAGCTTCAGCCAGGACAGCCCCCATCTGGAGCAGTACTTC. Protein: CASSFSQDSPHLEQYF.

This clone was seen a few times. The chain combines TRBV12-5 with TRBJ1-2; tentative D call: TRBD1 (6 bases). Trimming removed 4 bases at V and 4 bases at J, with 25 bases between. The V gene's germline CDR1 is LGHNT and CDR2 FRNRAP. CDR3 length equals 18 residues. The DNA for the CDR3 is TGTGCTAGTGGTTCGCCGATAATCCGGACAGCTACTTCCTATGGCTACACCTTC. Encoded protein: CASGSPIIRTATSYGYTF.

For the CDR3, the DNA is TGCAGCGTCGCCACAGGGACTGAAGCTTTCTTT. The encoded protein is CSVATGTEAFF. This rearrangement joins TRBV29-1 to TRBJ1-1, with a possible D match to TRBD1 (6 bases). V was pared by 6 bases and J by 5 bases, with 10 bases between. This CDR3 region has 11 residues. Germline lookup yields CDR1 SQVTM and CDR2 ANQGSEA.

In nucleotides, the CDR3 is TGTGCCAGCAGTAGTGGAAGAGGGAGACAGCCCCAGCATTTT. Protein: CASSSGRGRQPQHF. The chain is built from TRBV28 and TRBJ1-5; D call uncertain. This CDR3 is built from 14 residues. Germline assignment: CDR1 MDHEN and CDR2 SYDVKM. V lost 5 bases and J lost 7, with 15 bases in between.

The CDR3 DNA reads as TGTGCCAGCAGCCCCGGGACAGGAGATACGCAGTATTTT. This gives the protein CASSPGTGDTQYF. This rearrangement joins TRBV11-2 to TRBJ2-3, with TRBD1 matching 8 bases. Germline values: CDR1 SGHAT, CDR2 FQNNGV. The CDR3 extends over 13 amino acids. Trimming cost V 5 bases and J 5 bases; bases outside gene matches: 3.

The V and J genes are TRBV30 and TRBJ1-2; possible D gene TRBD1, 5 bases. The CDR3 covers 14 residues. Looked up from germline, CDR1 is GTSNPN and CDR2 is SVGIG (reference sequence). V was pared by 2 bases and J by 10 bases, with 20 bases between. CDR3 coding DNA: TGTGCCTGGAGTCCCAAAGGGGCTTCGGAATACTACACCTTC. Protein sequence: CAWSPKGASEYYTF.

CDR3 nucleotides: TGTGCCAGCAGCACTGACGGGATCAATGAGCAGTTCTTC. Protein product: CASSTDGINEQFF. The chain is built from TRBV6-5 and TRBJ2-1; D might be TRBD2 (5 bases). Trimming stripped 6 bases from V and 6 bases from J, with 12 bases between. Germline V gives CDR1 MNHEY, CDR2 SVGAGI. The CDR3 totals 13 residues.

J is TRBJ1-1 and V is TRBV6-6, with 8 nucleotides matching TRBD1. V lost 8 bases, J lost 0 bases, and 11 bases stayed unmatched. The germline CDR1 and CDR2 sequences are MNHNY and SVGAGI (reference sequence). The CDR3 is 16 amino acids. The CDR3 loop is CASWSSRTGMNTEAFF. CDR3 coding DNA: TGTGCCAGCTGGTCTTCCCGGACAGGGATGAACACTGAAGCTTTCTTT.

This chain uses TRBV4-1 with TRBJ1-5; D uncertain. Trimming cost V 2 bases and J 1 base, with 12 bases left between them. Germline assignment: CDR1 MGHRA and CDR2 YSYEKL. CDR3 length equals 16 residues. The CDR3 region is CASSQSGAGSNQPQHF. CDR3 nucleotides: TGCGCCAGCAGCCAATCGGGAGCGGGGAGCAATCAGCCCCAGCATTTT.

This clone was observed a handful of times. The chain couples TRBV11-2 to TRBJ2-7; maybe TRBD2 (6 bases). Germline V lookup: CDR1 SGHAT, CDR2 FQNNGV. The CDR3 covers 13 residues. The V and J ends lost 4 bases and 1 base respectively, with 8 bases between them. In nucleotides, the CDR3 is TGTGCCAGCAGCTCCGGGACTTCCTACGAGCAGTACTTC. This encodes CASSSGTSYEQYF.

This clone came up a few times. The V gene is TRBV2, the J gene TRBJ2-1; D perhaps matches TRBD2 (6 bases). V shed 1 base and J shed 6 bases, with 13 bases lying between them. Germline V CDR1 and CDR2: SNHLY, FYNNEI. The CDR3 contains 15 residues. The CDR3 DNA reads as TGTGCCAGCAGTGAAGACGGACTACCCTCCAATGAGCAGTTCTTC. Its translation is CASSEDGLPSNEQFF.

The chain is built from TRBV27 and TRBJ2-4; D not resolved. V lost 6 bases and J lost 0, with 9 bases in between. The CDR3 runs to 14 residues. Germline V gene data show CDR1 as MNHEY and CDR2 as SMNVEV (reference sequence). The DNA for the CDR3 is TGTGCCAGCAGGCGACCGGGAGCCAAAAACATTCAGTACTTC. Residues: CASRRPGAKNIQYF.

The CDR3 DNA sequence: TGCAGCGTTAGGGAGGGGGGGTGGAATGAGCAGTTCTTC. Residues: CSVREGGWNEQFF. V gene TRBV29-1 combines with J gene TRBJ2-1, with TRBD2 as a possible D gene (7 bases). This CDR3 has 13 amino acids. Germline CDR1 and CDR2: SQVTM and ANQGSEA. Trimming took off 5 bases at V and 7 bases at J, with 15 bases between the two ends.

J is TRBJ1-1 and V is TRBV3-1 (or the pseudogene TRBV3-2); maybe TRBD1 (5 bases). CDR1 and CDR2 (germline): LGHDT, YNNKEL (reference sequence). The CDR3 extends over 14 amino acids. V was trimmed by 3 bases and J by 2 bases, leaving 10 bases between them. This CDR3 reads CASSHRQTNTEAFF. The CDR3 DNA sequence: TGTGCCAGCAGCCATAGACAGACCAACACTGAAGCTTTCTTT.

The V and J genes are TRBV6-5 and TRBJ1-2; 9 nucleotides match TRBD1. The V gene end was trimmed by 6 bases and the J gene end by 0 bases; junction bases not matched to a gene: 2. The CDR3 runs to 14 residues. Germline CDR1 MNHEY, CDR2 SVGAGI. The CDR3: CASRGTGSNYGYTF. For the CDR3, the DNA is TGTGCCAGCAGAGGGACAGGGTCTAACTATGGCTACACCTTC.

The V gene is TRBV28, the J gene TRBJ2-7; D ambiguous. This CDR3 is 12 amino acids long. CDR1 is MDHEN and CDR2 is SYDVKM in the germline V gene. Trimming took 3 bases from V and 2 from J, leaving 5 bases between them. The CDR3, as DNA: TGTGCCAGCAGTTTGCGGACCTACGAGCAGTACTTC. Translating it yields CASSLRTYEQYF.

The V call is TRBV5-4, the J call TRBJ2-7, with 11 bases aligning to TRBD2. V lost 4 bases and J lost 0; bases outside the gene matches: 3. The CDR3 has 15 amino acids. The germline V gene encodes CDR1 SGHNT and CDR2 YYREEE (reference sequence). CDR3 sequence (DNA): TGTGCCAGCAGCCCTAGCGGGGGGAGCTCCTACGAGCAGTACTTC. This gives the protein CASSPSGGSSYEQYF.

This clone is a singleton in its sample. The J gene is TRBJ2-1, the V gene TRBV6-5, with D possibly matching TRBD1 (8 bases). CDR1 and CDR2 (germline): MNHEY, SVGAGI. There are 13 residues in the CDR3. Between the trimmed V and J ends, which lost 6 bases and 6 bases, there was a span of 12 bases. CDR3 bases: TGTGCCAGCAGGGGGGGGACAGGCAATGAGCAGTTCTTC. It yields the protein CASRGGTGNEQFF.